These 7 T cell receptor beta chains were all obtained from the same sample, sequenced in a study of CD8 T cells in Susac syndrome. When the RNA was reverse transcribed, random hexamers were used with an input of roughly 0.45 to 1 ug. TCRdb analysed the immunoSEQ multiplex PCR reads with MiXCR anew, one entry per CDR3 protein. This sample yields more than 120,000 distinct CDR3 sequences, of which less than 95% are seen a single time; nearly 0.085% belongs to the top ten. Sequenced sample: CD4+ T cells from PBMCs. These receptors all stem from a human donor in good health.

The V and J genes are TRBV6-6 and TRBJ1-2; TRBD1 aligns across 8 bases. V gave up 7 bases and J gave up 3 bases; unmatched junction bases: 13. CDR1 and CDR2 from the germline V gene are MNHNY and SVGAGI (reference sequence). This CDR3 contains 16 residues. This CDR3 is CASIKEQQGDHYGYTF. CDR3 nucleotides: TGTGCCAGCATCAAAGAGCAACAGGGGGACCACTATGGCTACACCTTC.

The CDR3 protein is CASIGFFGTANYEQYF. As DNA, the CDR3 is TGTGCCAGTATTGGGTTTTTTGGGACTGCTAATTACGAGCAGTACTTC. The chain carries TRBV19 and TRBJ2-7; tentatively, D is TRBD2 (6 bases). The germline V gene encodes CDR1 LNHDA and CDR2 SQIVND (reference sequence). The CDR3 sequence is 16 residues long. Trimming pared 7 bases from V and 4 bases from J, leaving 23 bases between. Combining the CDR3 with reference TRBV19 and TRBJ2-7 gives the whole variable domain DGGITQSPKYLFRKEGQNVTLSCEQNLNHDAMYWYRQDPGQGLRLIYYSQIVNDFQKGDIAEGYSVSREKKESFPLTVTSAQKNPTAFYLCASIGFFGTANYEQYFGPGTRLTVT.

The chain uses TRBV7-9 and TRBJ1-1, with D possibly TRBD1 on 5 matching bases. This CDR3 contains 16 residues. The ends were cut back, 2 bases at V and 1 base at J, with 14 bases in the middle. The germline CDR1 and CDR2 sequences are SEHNR and FQNEAQ (reference sequence). The CDR3 region has the DNA TGTGCCAGCAGCTTACGGGAGTTCGGGGCGAACACTGAAGCTTTCTTT. Its translation is CASSLREFGANTEAFF.

The gene calls are TRBV6-5 and TRBJ2-1, with 7 bases aligning to TRBD2. The CDR3 consists of 17 residues. Trimming took 2 bases from V and 0 from J; bases not matched to a gene: 7. CDR1 is MNHEY and CDR2 is SVGAGI in the germline V gene. CDR3 protein: CASSYRRGISSYNEQFF. Written as DNA, the CDR3 is TGTGCCAGCAGTTACAGGCGGGGGATAAGCTCCTACAATGAGCAGTTCTTC.

This clonotype was recorded once. DNA of the CDR3: TGTGCCAGCAGCCAGATCTTACGGACACCTGACTATGGCTACACCTTC. Its translation: CASSQILRTPDYGYTF. J is TRBJ1-2 and V is TRBV4-2, with D maybe TRBD1 (5 bases). The CDR3 contains 16 residues. Trimming pared 3 bases from V and 3 bases from J, leaving 17 bases between. CDR1 is LGHNA, CDR2 YNFKEQ, per germline.

The rearrangement uses TRBV7-9 and TRBJ1-1; perhaps TRBD1 as D (6 bases). Germline CDR1 SEHNR, CDR2 FQNEAQ (reference sequence). Trimming left V 0 bases short and J 6 bases short, with 11 bases between. The CDR3 totals 14 residues. CDR3 bases: TGTGCCAGCAGCTTAGCGGGGTCAGGGGCTGAAGCTTTCTTT. Protein: CASSLAGSGAEAFF.

This clonotype was counted once. The chain uses TRBV5-4 and TRBJ2-7; 8 nucleotides agree with TRBD1. Germline V gives CDR1 SGHNT, CDR2 YYREEE (reference sequence). The CDR3 runs 16 residues. The trim removed 3 bases at V and 6 bases at J, leaving 14 bases unmatched. Here the CDR3 DNA reads TGTGCCAGCAGCTCACGTCCGGGACAGGCGCTAGGCGAGCAGTACTTC. This encodes CASSSRPGQALGEQYF.